A selection of T cell receptor beta chains follows, all from one sample in a study of T cells in Graves' hyperthyroidism and ophthalmopathy. Via MiXCR, TCRdb re-called the multiplex PCR reads, giving one row per CDR3 protein. The data contain under 350,000 distinct CDR3 sequences, approximately 14% of them singletons. The sample was blood. Every receptor here comes from a woman aged 40 to 50 with Graves' ophthalmopathy. Each CDR3 is given with its conserved first and last residue. D genes are given only for firm matches. Expanded clones get a size class; other rows say once, few or many, or leave the size out.

abundance,j_gene,v_gene,d_gene,CDR3aa,CDR3nt
few,TRBJ2-7,TRBV18,TRBD2,CASSPPSGRRREQYF,TGTGCCAGCTCACCGCCTAGCGGGAGAAGGCGCGAGCAGTACTTC
few,TRBJ1-5,TRBV28,.,CASSPLGGGNQPQHF,TGTGCCAGCAGCCCACTGGGCGGCGGCAATCAGCCCCAGCATTTT
many,TRBJ1-1,TRBV3-1,.,CASSQIRGTEAFF,TGTGCCAGCAGCCAGATTCGTGGCACTGAAGCTTTCTTT
few,TRBJ2-5,TRBV12-3/TRBV12-4,.,CASSLRGVGAETQYF,TGTGCCAGCAGTTTAAGGGGGGTGGGGGCAGAGACCCAGTACTTC
many,TRBJ2-5,TRBV20-1,TRBD1,CSANRGQTQYF,TGCAGTGCAAACAGGGGACAGACCCAGTACTTC
many,TRBJ1-2,TRBV7-6,TRBD1,CASSSTGGGGYTF,TGTGCCAGCAGCTCCACAGGGGGTGGCGGCTACACCTTC
.,TRBJ2-5,TRBV5-4,TRBD1,CASSADPTGEETQYF,TGTGCCAGCAGCGCAGATCCAACAGGGGAAGAGACCCAGTACTTC
few,TRBJ2-2,TRBV19,.,CASTQITGELFF,TGTGCCAGTACTCAGATCACCGGGGAGCTGTTTTTT
few,TRBJ1-6,TRBV20-1,TRBD1,CSALDRGASPLHF,TGCAGTGCTTTGGACAGGGGGGCTTCACCCCTCCACTTT
many,TRBJ2-1,TRBV12-5,TRBD2,CASGLLGGSFHEQFF,TGTGCTAGTGGTTTGTTAGGCGGGAGTTTCCATGAGCAGTTCTTC
many,TRBJ1-6,TRBV6-1,.,CASSEGRMGNSPLHF,TGTGCCAGCAGTGAAGGCAGGATGGGCAATTCACCCCTCCACTTT
many,TRBJ1-1,TRBV20-1,TRBD1,CSAPRDRGGTEAFF,TGCAGTGCTCCCCGAGACAGGGGGGGAACTGAAGCTTTCTTT
many,TRBJ1-6,TRBV3-1,.,CASRRGSSYNSPLHF,TGTGCCAGCCGCCGCGGGAGCTCCTATAATTCACCCCTCCACTTT
many,TRBJ1-2,TRBV12-3/TRBV12-4,.,CASSLDRGVHGYTF,TGTGCCAGCAGTCTAGATCGGGGGGTTCATGGCTACACCTTC
many,TRBJ1-2,TRBV6-1,.,CASRHILPGGYTF,TGTGCCAGCAGGCATATCCTCCCTGGCGGCTACACCTTC
.,TRBJ2-3,TRBV5-6,TRBD1,CASSLWDRAADTQYF,TGTGCCAGCAGCTTGTGGGACAGGGCGGCAGATACGCAGTATTTT
.,TRBJ1-5,TRBV18,.,CASSPTMVKQPQHF,TGTGCCAGCTCACCAACAATGGTGAAACAGCCCCAGCATTTT
many,TRBJ2-1,TRBV10-3,.,CAISESRVQGQFF,TGTGCCATCAGTGAGTCACGGGTTCAGGGGCAGTTCTTC
few,TRBJ2-1,TRBV30,TRBD1,CAWSVGTGVLGEQFF,TGTGCCTGGAGTGTTGGGACAGGGGTGTTGGGTGAGCAGTTCTTC
many,TRBJ2-5,TRBV29-1,.,CSIAWTGETQYF,TGCAGCATCGCATGGACCGGAGAGACCCAGTACTTC
many,TRBJ1-2,TRBV27,.,CASSLSHPPGHPPYGYTF,TGTGCCAGCAGTTTATCTCACCCCCCGGGACACCCTCCCTATGGCTACACCTTC
many,TRBJ2-7,TRBV20-1,.,CSAPPGTQHTYEQYF,TGCAGTGCGCCCCCAGGGACTCAGCACACCTACGAGCAGTACTTC
.,TRBJ2-7,TRBV10-3,.,CAIRGDTSYEQYF,TGTGCCATCAGGGGGGACACTTCCTACGAGCAGTACTTC
many,TRBJ2-3,TRBV7-2,TRBD2,CASSLDPRGNTDTQYF,TGTGCCAGCAGCTTAGATCCGCGGGGGAACACAGATACGCAGTATTTT
many,TRBJ2-1,TRBV20-1,.,CSAPGRGNEQFF,TGCAGTGCTCCAGGCCGAGGGAATGAGCAGTTCTTC
few,TRBJ1-5,TRBV5-1,.,CASSLFPDPNQPQHF,TGCGCCAGCAGCTTGTTCCCAGATCCCAATCAGCCCCAGCATTTT
many,TRBJ2-5,TRBV7-2,.,CASSSPYRVGETQYF,TGTGCCAGCAGCTCCCCTTACAGGGTTGGGGAGACCCAGTACTTC
few,TRBJ1-1,TRBV4-1,.,CASSRTRGGTEAFF,TGCGCCAGCAGCCGGACTCGGGGGGGTACTGAAGCTTTCTTT
.,TRBJ2-3,TRBV7-9,TRBD2,CASSLFGPSGGRYTDTQYF,TGTGCCAGCAGCCTATTTGGACCTAGCGGGGGCAGATACACAGATACGCAGTATTTT
many,TRBJ1-5,TRBV12-3/TRBV12-4,TRBD1,CASSPGTGIQPQHF,TGTGCCAGCAGTCCCGGGACAGGCATTCAGCCCCAGCATTTT
many,TRBJ2-5,TRBV2,.,CASSRTLSETQYF,TGTGCCAGCAGTCGGACCCTTTCGGAGACCCAGTACTTC
.,TRBJ1-1,TRBV19,.,CASTLGGSEAFF,TGTGCCAGTACCCTGGGAGGGTCTGAAGCTTTCTTT
few,TRBJ2-4,TRBV28,.,CASSLVGELAKNIQYF,TGTGCCAGCAGTTTAGTGGGAGAGTTGGCCAAAAACATTCAGTACTTC
few,TRBJ2-1,TRBV15,TRBD1,CATSLERWGTVNEQFF,TGTGCCACCAGCCTTGAGAGGTGGGGGACAGTCAATGAGCAGTTCTTC
many,TRBJ2-5,TRBV12-3/TRBV12-4,.,CATAGETQYF,TGTGCCACCGCGGGGGAGACCCAGTACTTC
many,TRBJ1-6,TRBV5-1,.,CASRTAINSPLHF,TGCGCCAGCCGGACAGCGATTAATTCACCCCTCCACTTT
.,TRBJ2-5,TRBV30,TRBD1,CAWSGTGTGTQYF,TGTGCCTGGAGCGGGACAGGGACAGGGACCCAGTACTTC
few,TRBJ2-1,TRBV6-9,TRBD1,CASSYFGTANEQFF,TGTGCCAGCAGTTACTTTGGGACAGCGAATGAGCAGTTCTTC
.,TRBJ1-4,TRBV3-1,TRBD1,CASSQSHDRGATNEKLFF,TGTGCCAGCAGCCAATCCCATGACAGGGGTGCAACTAATGAAAAACTGTTTTTT
many,TRBJ2-5,TRBV24-1,TRBD2,CATRPRVAGGFQETQYF,TGTGCCACCAGGCCAAGGGTAGCGGGGGGCTTCCAAGAGACCCAGTACTTC
once,TRBJ1-2,TRBV28,TRBD1,CASNQGAQVYGYTF,TGTGCCAGCAATCAGGGGGCGCAAGTCTATGGCTACACCTTC
many,TRBJ1-4,TRBV3-1,TRBD1,CASSRRQGTTNEKLFF,TGTGCCAGCAGCCGCAGACAGGGGACAACTAATGAAAAACTGTTTTTT
many,TRBJ2-3,TRBV20-1,TRBD2,CSARDPSGGPDTQYF,TGCAGTGCTAGAGATCCCTCGGGGGGACCAGATACGCAGTATTTT
many,TRBJ2-3,TRBV5-6,TRBD1,CASSLAGTGGTDTQYF,TGTGCCAGCAGCTTGGCGGGGACAGGGGGCACAGATACGCAGTATTTT
few,TRBJ1-1,TRBV4-1,.,CASSQARSAAFTEAFF,TGCGCCAGCAGCCAAGCGCGGTCAGCTGCCTTCACTGAAGCTTTCTTT
.,TRBJ1-1,TRBV9,.,CASSVAPDSEAFF,TGTGCCAGCAGCGTAGCCCCGGACAGTGAAGCTTTCTTT
.,TRBJ1-4,TRBV7-6,.,CASSLGPGIGEKLFF,TGTGCCAGCAGCTTAGGTCCCGGGATTGGCGAAAAACTGTTTTTT
.,TRBJ2-7,TRBV7-2,.,CASSLGGPAGEQYF,TGTGCCAGCAGCTTAGGGGGGCCCGCAGGAGAGCAGTACTTC